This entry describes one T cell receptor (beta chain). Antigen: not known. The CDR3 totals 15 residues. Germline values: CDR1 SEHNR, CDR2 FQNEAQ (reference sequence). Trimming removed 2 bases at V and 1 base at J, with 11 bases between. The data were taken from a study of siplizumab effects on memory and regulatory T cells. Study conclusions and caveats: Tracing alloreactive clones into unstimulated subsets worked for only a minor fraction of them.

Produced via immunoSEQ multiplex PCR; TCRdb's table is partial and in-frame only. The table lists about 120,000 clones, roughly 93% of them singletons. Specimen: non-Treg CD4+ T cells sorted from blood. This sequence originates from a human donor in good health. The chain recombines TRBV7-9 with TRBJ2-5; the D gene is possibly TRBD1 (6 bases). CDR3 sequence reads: CASSLQGPSQETQYF. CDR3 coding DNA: TGTGCCAGCAGCTTACAGGGGCCTAGCCAAGAGACCCAGTACTTC.